The 23 T cell receptor beta chains below all came from one sample that was sequenced in a study of shared clonotypes between healthy human individuals. The table came from immunoSEQ multiplex PCR; TCRdb's copy has only in-frame clones and leaves some out. The sample shows around 500,000 clones, 70% to 85% of them seen only once. Sample: PBMCs. These receptors all come from a woman in her thirties or forties in good health. Some clones in this sample may be carry-over from other donors' samples.

This clone occurred a few times. The genes are TRBV5-4 and TRBJ2-2; 8 bases match TRBD1. CDR1 is SGHNT, CDR2 YYREEE, per germline (reference sequence). After removal of 3 bases from V and 2 bases from J, the junction contained 6 bases not matched to a gene. The CDR3 length is 16 residues. Here the CDR3 reads CASSWGQVTNTGELFF. CDR3 DNA: TGTGCCAGCAGCTGGGGACAGGTTACCAACACCGGGGAGCTGTTTTTT.

The CDR3 bases are TGTGCCTGGAGTGACCCGGGCCGACGGCAGGGCTATGGCTACACCTTC. Its protein is CAWSDPGRRQGYGYTF. This rearrangement joins TRBV30 to TRBJ1-2, with a weak D call TRBD1 (5 bases). The V end was cut by 1 base, the J end by 4 bases, with 19 bases between. The CDR3 loop spans 16 amino acids. CDR1 is GTSNPN, CDR2 SVGIG, per germline (reference sequence).

This clone was seen a few times. The chain links TRBV7-9 to TRBJ2-3; TRBD2 matches 11 bases. Looked up from germline, CDR1 is SEHNR and CDR2 is FQNEAQ (reference sequence). Trimming removed 5 bases from V and 5 bases from J; junction bases left unmatched: 3. CDR3 length equals 14 residues. The CDR3 DNA sequence: TGTGCCAGCAGCGCAGGGACTAGCGGAGATACGCAGTATTTT. Translated, it gives CASSAGTSGDTQYF.

J is TRBJ2-7 and V is TRBV29-1; 14 nucleotides line up with TRBD2. Germline V gene lookup returns CDR1 SQVTM and CDR2 ANQGSEA. V trimming: 6 bases; J trimming: 6 bases; junction bases outside the gene matches: 4. CDR3 length: 13 amino acids. CDR3 in DNA: TGCAGCGTGGGACTAGCGGGAGACGGCGAGCAGTACTTC. It encodes CSVGLAGDGEQYF.

The CDR3 DNA sequence: TGTGCCAGCAGCTTAGGGTTAGCGGGAGTCCGGGAGACCCAGTACTTC. This translates into CASSLGLAGVRETQYF. The chain couples TRBV11-2 to TRBJ2-5, with 9 bases fitting TRBD2. Germline-derived CDR1 and CDR2 are SGHAT and FQNNGV. After removal of 1 base from V and 5 bases from J, the junction contained 8 bases not matched to a gene. The CDR3 covers 16 residues.

Points on this clone: Only one base separates this from a far larger clonotype, so it likely reflects a read error. This chain links TRBV7-8 with TRBJ1-3; D ambiguous. The CDR3 is 18 residues long. V was shortened by 4 bases and J by 0 bases, with 19 bases between the two germline ends. Germline V gene lookup returns CDR1 SGHVS and CDR2 FQNEAQ. CDR3 protein: CASSSRTGGGSSGNTIYF. Here the CDR3 DNA reads TGTGCCAGCAGCTCCAGGACTGGAGGCGGAAGCTCTGGAAACACCATATATTTT.

This chain connects TRBV25-1 to TRBJ2-1; 13 bases map to TRBD2. With V trimmed by 6 bases and J by 8 bases, 10 bases remained unmatched. The CDR3 sequence is 16 residues long. Per the germline V gene, CDR1 is MGHDK and CDR2 is SYGVNS. CDR3 amino acids: CASSPITSGREDEQFF. CDR3 nucleotides: TGTGCCAGCAGCCCTATTACTAGCGGGAGGGAGGATGAGCAGTTCTTC.

V usage is TRBV10-3 and J usage is TRBJ2-7, with TRBD2 identical over 12 bases. The CDR3 is 21 amino acids. V shed 2 bases and J 4 bases; nucleotides not matched to a gene: 21. Looked up from germline, CDR1 is ENHRY and CDR2 is SYGVKD. This CDR3 reads CAISETRLGTSGWGHPYEQYF. CDR3 nucleotide sequence: TGTGCCATCAGTGAGACACGGTTAGGGACTAGCGGGTGGGGACACCCTTACGAGCAGTACTTC.

This clone was recorded once. The chain has TRBV7-2 and TRBJ2-7; D is possibly TRBD1 or TRBD2 (5 bases each). Between the trimmed V and J ends, which lost 0 bases and 2 bases, there was a span of 11 bases. This CDR3 has 15 amino acids. Looked up from germline, CDR1 is SGHTA and CDR2 is FQGNSA. The CDR3 coding sequence is TGTGCCAGCAGCTTAGCGTGGGGGAACCCCTACGAGCAGTACTTC. Encoded protein: CASSLAWGNPYEQYF.

The chain couples TRBV9 to TRBJ2-7; TRBD2 matches at 11 bases. There are 14 residues in the CDR3. Per the germline V gene, CDR1 is SGDLS and CDR2 is YYNGEE. The junction had 3 bases not matched to a gene; V was cut back by 4 bases and J by 3 bases. The CDR3 spells CASSKGLADYEQYF. The CDR3 DNA reads TGTGCCAGCAGCAAGGGACTAGCGGACTACGAGCAGTACTTC.

The rearrangement uses TRBV4-2 and TRBJ1-3; D remains unclear. The germline V gene encodes CDR1 LGHNA and CDR2 YNFKEQ. V shed 0 bases and J shed 2 bases, with 14 bases lying between them. The CDR3 spans 17 residues. For the CDR3, the DNA is TGTGCCAGCAGCCAAGAGATGGTTTCGTTCCCTGGAAACACCATATATTTT. This gives the protein CASSQEMVSFPGNTIYF.

This chain connects TRBV11-3 to TRBJ2-1; D not resolved. Germline CDR1 is SGHNT and CDR2 is YENEEA. Between the trimmed V and J ends, which lost 1 base and 1 base, there was a span of 2 bases. The CDR3 runs 13 residues. DNA for the CDR3: TGTGCCAGCAGCTTAGGGTCCTACAATGAGCAGTTCTTC. Translation gives CASSLGSYNEQFF.

About this clone itself: This likely stems from a read error, as it lies one base from a far larger clone. The CDR3 region has the DNA TGTGCCACCCGGGAATGGGGTGCCCAGAACGAGCAGCACTTC. Translation: CATREWGAQNEQHF. The genes are TRBV6-1 and TRBJ2-7, with D maybe TRBD2 (5 bases). Germline V CDR1 and CDR2: MNHNS, SASEGT. This CDR3 contains 14 residues.

The genes are TRBV2 and TRBJ1-4; 10 bases align to TRBD1. CDR1 and CDR2 from the germline V gene are SNHLY and FYNNEI. This CDR3 spans 15 amino acids. Trimming took 4 bases from V and 5 from J; bases not matched to a gene: 4. CDR3 nucleotide sequence: TGTGCCAGCAGTGCAGGGACAGGGGTAAATGAAAAACTGTTTTTT. It specifies CASSAGTGVNEKLFF. The full variable domain, in which reference TRBV2 and TRBJ1-4 provide the parts outside the CDR3, is EPEVTQTPSHQVTQMGQEVILRCVPISNHLYFYWYRQILGQKVEFLVSFYNNEISEKSEIFDDQFSVERPDGSNFTLKIRSTKLEDSAMYFCASSAGTGVNEKLFFGSGTQLSVL.

The chain joins TRBV18 to TRBJ1-2; the match to TRBD1 covers 7 bases. V dropped 0 bases and J dropped 0; count of bases not matched to a gene: 16. The CDR3 is made up of 20 amino acids. Germline assignment: CDR1 KGHSH and CDR2 LQKENI. For the CDR3, the DNA is TGTGCCAGCTCACCACCGGTCTTTTATACGGGACAGACACCTAACTATGGCTACACCTTC. It is translated as CASSPPVFYTGQTPNYGYTF.

The chain couples TRBV4-3 to TRBJ2-5; TRBD2 agrees at 10 bases. The end of the DNA is better explained by TRBJ2-7, so the J call may be wrong. Germline V gene data show CDR1 as LGHNA and CDR2 as YSLEER. The CDR3 length is 17 residues. CDR3 sequence: CASSSRVSSSGSYEQYF. Here the CDR3 DNA reads TGCGCCAGCAGCTCCAGGGTGAGTTCTAGCGGGAGCTACGAGCAGTACTTC.

The rearrangement uses TRBV30 and TRBJ2-7; 11 positions agree with TRBD2. Germline V gives CDR1 GTSNPN, CDR2 SVGIG (reference sequence). V gave up 4 bases and J gave up 4 bases; unmatched junction bases: 9. The CDR3 extends over 15 amino acids. CDR3: CAWKKLAGVAYEQYF. DNA of the CDR3: TGTGCCTGGAAAAAACTAGCGGGAGTAGCTTACGAGCAGTACTTC.

The V call is TRBV19, the J call TRBJ2-3; 9 bases fit TRBD2. V gave up 3 bases and J gave up 2 bases; unmatched junction bases: 6. Germline V gives CDR1 LNHDA, CDR2 SQIVND (reference sequence). This CDR3 is built from 16 residues. The CDR3 DNA follows: TGTGCCAGTAGTATTCAGCGACTAGCGGACACAGATACGCAGTATTTT. Its translation is CASSIQRLADTDTQYF.

This chain connects TRBV5-1 to TRBJ2-1; 11 bases line up with TRBD2. Germline values: CDR1 SGHRS, CDR2 YFSETQ. The length of the CDR3 is 15 residues. V trimming: 4 bases; J trimming: 4 bases; junction bases outside the gene matches: 4. The CDR3 sequence is CASSRGTSGYNEQFF. The CDR3 DNA reads as TGCGCCAGCAGCCGGGGGACTAGCGGTTACAATGAGCAGTTCTTC.

This chain connects TRBV10-2 to TRBJ2-7; possible D gene TRBD1, 6 bases. The V end lost 5 bases, the J end lost 4 bases, and 15 bases lay between the germline ends. CDR1 WSHSY and CDR2 SAAADI come from the germline V gene. This CDR3 region has 14 residues. CDR3 in amino acids: CASSPRDTSYEQYF. The CDR3, as DNA: TGCGCCAGCAGTCCTCGGGACACCTCTTACGAGCAGTACTTC.

The chain joins TRBV28 to TRBJ2-2; possibly TRBD1 or TRBD2 for D (5 bases each). This CDR3 region has 12 residues. Trimming pared 6 bases from V and 4 bases from J, leaving 6 bases between. Germline CDR1 MDHEN, CDR2 SYDVKM. CDR3: CASRGPTGELFF. CDR3 bases: TGTGCCAGCAGGGGACCCACCGGGGAGCTGTTTTTT.

The chain uses TRBV5-1 and TRBJ2-3; perhaps TRBD2 as D (6 bases). This CDR3 comprises 16 residues. Trimming removed 0 bases from V and 6 bases from J, with 17 bases in between. The V gene's germline CDR1 is SGHRS and CDR2 YFSETQ. The CDR3 reads CASSLGAGRSSDTQYF. As DNA, the CDR3 is TGCGCCAGCAGCTTGGGAGCGGGTCGGTCGAGCGATACGCAGTATTTT.

This clone was observed a single time. This chain joins TRBV4-3 and TRBJ2-1, with 11 bases identical to TRBD2. Germline V gives CDR1 LGHNA, CDR2 YSLEER. V lost 0 bases, J lost 8 bases, and 12 bases stayed unmatched. The CDR3 contains 18 residues. The CDR3 loop is CASSQDRSGRAGYDEQFF. CDR3 in DNA: TGCGCCAGCAGCCAAGACCGTAGCGGGAGGGCCGGTTACGATGAGCAGTTCTTC.